This passage covers 22 T cell receptor beta chains from one sample sequenced in a study of blood T cell repertoires in COVID-19. Here immunoSEQ multiplex PCR was the method, and the copy in TCRdb shows in-frame clones only, minus some. The sample includes 65,000 to 75,000 clones, roughly 84% of them seen just once. Sequenced sample: peripheral blood. All receptors derive from an elderly woman with active or convalescent COVID-19.

The chain joins TRBV19 to TRBJ1-2; D unresolved. Germline lookup yields CDR1 LNHDA and CDR2 SQIVND (reference sequence). There are 13 residues in the CDR3. V was clipped by 0 bases and J by 8 bases, with 10 bases between them. The CDR3: CASSIDLSLGYTF. The CDR3 DNA follows: TGTGCCAGTAGTATAGATCTTTCTCTGGGCTACACCTTC.

The rearrangement uses TRBV6-2 or TRBV6-3 and TRBJ2-7; TRBD2 agrees at 8 bases. The junction had 7 bases not matched to a gene; V was cut back by 5 bases and J by 4 bases. This CDR3 is built from 14 residues. The germline V gene has CDR1 MNHEY and CDR2 SVGEGT. The DNA for the CDR3 is TGTGCCAGCAGTCAACGGACTAGCAGTTACGAGCAGTACTTC. Encoded protein: CASSQRTSSYEQYF.

The chain links TRBV7-8 to TRBJ2-7; no clear D gene. The ends were cut back, 3 bases at V and 4 bases at J, with 10 bases in the middle. The CDR3 length is 13 residues. Germline V gene data show CDR1 as SGHVS and CDR2 as FQNEAQ. DNA for the CDR3: TGTGCCAGCAGCTTCGACACCTCATACGAGCAGTACTTC. Amino acid sequence: CASSFDTSYEQYF.

V usage is TRBV27 and J usage is TRBJ1-1; 7 bases match TRBD1. CDR3 length: 14 residues. V dropped 5 bases and J dropped 2; count of bases not matched to a gene: 5. From germline, CDR1 is MNHEY and CDR2 SMNVEV (reference sequence). CDR3 in DNA: TGTGCCAGCAGTCCGAGACAGGGAAACACTGAAGCTTTCTTT. Its translation: CASSPRQGNTEAFF.

This clone was counted a single time. The junction departs from germline at one end; a sequencing error may be responsible. The chain carries TRBV10-1 and TRBJ2-7; 7 positions match TRBD2. CDR1 WNHNN and CDR2 SYGVQD come from the germline V gene (reference sequence). There are 14 residues in the CDR3. The CDR3: CASSEAGRVYGQYF. The CDR3 bases are TGCGCCAGCAGTGAGGCAGGGAGGGTGTACGGGCAGTACTTC.

The V gene is TRBV5-6, the J gene TRBJ1-2, with TRBD1 as a possible D gene (5 bases). V was trimmed by 7 bases and J by 8 bases, leaving 21 bases between them. Germline CDR1 reads SGHDT; CDR2 reads YYEEEE. The CDR3 is 14 residues long. CDR3 nucleotide sequence: TGTGCCAGCCCACGACAGAAACCTATTGGGGGCTACACCTTC. As protein: CASPRQKPIGGYTF. The full variable domain, in which reference TRBV5-6 and TRBJ1-2 provide the parts outside the CDR3, is DAGVTQSPTHLIKTRGQQVTLRCSPKSGHDTVSWYQQALGQGPQFIFQYYEEEERQRGNFPDRFSGHQFPNYSSELNVNALLLGDSALYLCASPRQKPIGGYTFGSGTRLTVV.

This chain connects TRBV7-2 to TRBJ2-5; the D gene is possibly TRBD2 (6 bases). The CDR3 runs 17 residues. V lost 1 base, J lost 7 bases, and 22 bases lay in between. Germline V gene data show CDR1 as SGHTA and CDR2 as FQGNSA. CDR3 in amino acids: CASSLDRLVGSSGTQYF. CDR3 bases: TGTGCCAGCAGCTTAGATCGACTAGTGGGCTCAAGCGGGACCCAGTACTTC.

This chain links TRBV5-4 with TRBJ1-2; no clear D gene. With 0 bases removed from V and 4 bases from J, the gap between germline ends came to 7 bases. This CDR3 contains 13 residues. Germline assignment: CDR1 SGHNT and CDR2 YYREEE (reference sequence). The CDR3, as DNA: TGTGCCAGCAGCTTGGCGGTAGTCTATGGCTACACCTTC. This encodes CASSLAVVYGYTF.

Only one count was recorded for this clone. CDR3 bases: TGTGCCAGCAGCCTGACGGGTAATCAGCCCCAGCATTTT. It specifies CASSLTGNQPQHF. The rearrangement joins TRBV3-1 (or the pseudogene TRBV3-2) to TRBJ1-5; D ambiguous. Deletions cut 4 bases from V and 4 bases from J, with 8 bases between. This CDR3 has 13 residues. Germline values: CDR1 LGHDT, CDR2 YNNKEL (reference sequence).

The chain combines TRBV5-4 with TRBJ1-5; the D gene is possibly TRBD1 (6 bases). The CDR3 sequence is 14 residues long. Per the germline V gene, CDR1 is SGHNT and CDR2 is YYREEE (reference sequence). V lost 4 bases and J 0 bases, leaving 8 bases between the germline ends. The CDR3 loop reads CASSKDSSNQPQHF. The CDR3 bases are TGTGCCAGCAGCAAGGACAGTAGCAATCAGCCCCAGCATTTT.

The chain is built from TRBV12-3 or TRBV12-4 and TRBJ2-1; a weak D match, TRBD2 (5 bases). V lost 3 bases, J lost 8 bases, and 8 bases lay in between. The CDR3 runs 12 residues. The CDR3 spells CASSFIGDEQFF. As DNA, the CDR3 is TGTGCCAGCAGTTTCATCGGGGATGAGCAGTTCTTC.

The chain carries TRBV3-1 (or the pseudogene TRBV3-2) and TRBJ2-4; D remains ambiguous. Germline V gives CDR1 LGHDT, CDR2 YNNKEL (reference sequence). V lost 2 bases, J lost 0 bases, and 8 bases lay in between. The length of the CDR3 is 15 residues. CDR3 sequence reads: CASSQRGKAKNIQYF. DNA of the CDR3: TGTGCCAGCAGCCAACGAGGTAAAGCCAAAAACATTCAGTACTTC.

The gene calls are TRBV29-1 and TRBJ2-1, with D perhaps matching TRBD2 (6 bases). Trimming took 6 bases from V and 0 from J, leaving 12 bases between them. The germline V gene has CDR1 SQVTM and CDR2 ANQGSEA. The CDR3 has 14 amino acids. CDR3 loop: CSVATSSSYNEQFF. The CDR3, as DNA: TGCAGCGTAGCGACTAGTTCCTCCTACAATGAGCAGTTCTTC.

V is TRBV7-8 and J is TRBJ1-5; no definite D call. Germline assignment: CDR1 SGHVS and CDR2 FQNEAQ. The CDR3 has 18 residues. The V and J ends lost 4 bases and 4 bases respectively, with 23 bases between them. The CDR3 spells CASSSAARSRLTNQPQHF. In nucleotides, the CDR3 is TGTGCCAGCAGCTCCGCCGCGCGGTCCCGATTAACTAATCAGCCCCAGCATTTT.

The rearrangement links TRBV6-2 or TRBV6-3 to TRBJ2-5, with 11 bases aligning to TRBD2. The CDR3 consists of 14 residues. Germline V gives CDR1 MNHEY, CDR2 SVGEGT. Losses at the gene ends were 5 bases for V and 4 bases for J; bases not matched to a gene: 3. The CDR3 sequence: CASSTTSGVETQYF. Written as DNA, the CDR3 is TGTGCCAGCAGTACGACTAGCGGGGTAGAGACCCAGTACTTC.

The chain carries TRBV29-1 and TRBJ1-2; no firm D call. Germline V gene sequence: CDR1 SQVTM, CDR2 ANQGSEA. This CDR3 is 9 amino acids long. V shed 4 bases and J shed 7 bases, with 4 bases lying between them. CDR3 sequence: CSVASGYTF. CDR3 nucleotides: TGCAGCGTTGCCTCTGGCTACACCTTC.

V gene TRBV30 combines with J gene TRBJ1-1; no definite D call. The CDR3 has 12 residues. Germline CDR1 reads GTSNPN; CDR2 reads SVGIG (reference sequence). V was shortened by 1 base and J by 3 bases, with 6 bases between the two germline ends. The CDR3 spells CAWSAEYTEAFF. In DNA, the CDR3 is TGTGCCTGGAGTGCGGAGTACACTGAAGCTTTCTTT.

The table lists this clone with a count of one. V gene TRBV27 combines with J gene TRBJ1-5; 8 bases agree with TRBD1. Germline V lookup: CDR1 MNHEY, CDR2 SMNVEV (reference sequence). The CDR3 runs 15 residues. The V segment lost 6 bases and the J segment 4 bases; nucleotides outside the gene matches: 8. As DNA, the CDR3 is TGTGCCAGCAGCCTAGCCACAGGGGGGAATCAGCCCCAGCATTTT. It translates to CASSLATGGNQPQHF.

The chain has TRBV11-3 and TRBJ2-1, with D perhaps TRBD2 (6 bases). Trimming pared 4 bases from V and 10 bases from J, leaving 11 bases between. CDR3 length equals 12 residues. CDR1 is SGHNT, CDR2 YENEEA, per germline. This CDR3 reads CASSSGLGEQFF. The CDR3 DNA reads as TGTGCCAGCAGCTCGGGACTCGGAGAGCAGTTCTTC.

V is TRBV6-2 or TRBV6-3 and J is TRBJ2-7; a weak D match, TRBD2 (6 bases). The CDR3 is 14 residues long. V shed 6 bases and J shed 0 bases, with 12 bases lying between them. CDR1 is MNHEY and CDR2 is SVGEGT in the germline V gene. The CDR3 DNA is TGTGCCAGCAGCCCCGGGGGAAGCTCCTACGAGCAGTACTTC. This translates into CASSPGGSSYEQYF.

This rearrangement joins TRBV10-1 to TRBJ1-1; 7 bases are shared with TRBD1. Germline V gene lookup returns CDR1 WNHNN and CDR2 SYGVQD (reference sequence). CDR3 length: 11 amino acids. The CDR3 sequence is CARKGATEAFF. Written as DNA, the CDR3 is TGCGCACGGAAGGGGGCCACTGAAGCTTTCTTT.

The chain links TRBV7-2 to TRBJ1-2; D is undetermined. Germline CDR1 SGHTA, CDR2 FQGNSA. The CDR3 totals 15 residues. Trimming removed 2 bases from V and 7 bases from J, with 17 bases in between. The CDR3 region is CASSLRSAGGLGYTF. The CDR3, as DNA: TGTGCCAGCAGCTTAAGATCAGCAGGTGGGCTTGGCTACACCTTC. The full variable domain, its missing parts supplied by reference TRBV7-2 and TRBJ1-2, is GAGVSQSPSNKVTEKGKDVELRCDPISGHTALYWYRQSLGQGLEFLIYFQGNSAPDKSGLPSDRFSAERTGGSVSTLTIQRTQQEDSAVYLCASSLRSAGGLGYTFGSGTRLTVV.